These T cell receptor beta chains were read from a single sample in a study of blood T cell repertoires in COVID-19. TCRdb's copy holds only in-frame clones and misses some; the assay was immunoSEQ multiplex PCR. The sample includes approximately 480,000 clones, 87% of them seen just once. Sample: PBMCs or T cells enriched from blood (not recorded which). These receptors came from a woman aged 18-29 years who had recovered from COVID-19. CDR3s include the opening cysteine and the closing phenylalanine or tryptophan. A D gene is named only where the DNA matches it firmly. Clone sizes are given selectively: once, few, many, or a class where the clone is expanded.

cdr3_nt | cdr3_aa | clone_size | j_call | d_call | v_call
TGTGCCAGCAGTGAAGCTGCACAGGGGAACTATGGCTACACCTTC | CASSEAAQGNYGYTF | NA | TRBJ1-2 | TRBD1 | TRBV6-1
TGTGCCAGCAGCTCTGGCTACGCTAGCGGGGGGGTTAATACGCAGTATTTT | CASSSGYASGGVNTQYF | NA | TRBJ2-3 | TRBD2 | TRBV5-4
TGTGCCAGCAGCCGACCCGGGTCCTCCACAGATACGCAGTATTTT | CASSRPGSSTDTQYF | NA | TRBJ2-3 | NA | TRBV5-6
TGTGCCAGCAGCTTAGTAGGGGATCAGGATGGCTACACCTTC | CASSLVGDQDGYTF | NA | TRBJ1-2 | NA | TRBV7-9
TGTGCCAGCAGAGGGACAGATTACACCGGGGAGCTGTTTTTT | CASRGTDYTGELFF | NA | TRBJ2-2 | TRBD1 | TRBV6-4
TGTGCCAGCAGCCCCCCGCGGGACCAAACTTACTATGGCTACACCTTC | CASSPPRDQTYYGYTF | NA | TRBJ1-2 | NA | TRBV3-1/TRBV3-2
TGTGCCAGCAGTGAAGCGCCCCTTGGAGAATCACCCCTCCACTTT | CASSEAPLGESPLHF | NA | TRBJ1-6 | NA | TRBV6-1
TGTGCCTGGAGTAACAGCCTCAATCAGCCCCAGCATTTT | CAWSNSLNQPQHF | NA | TRBJ1-5 | NA | TRBV30
TGCAGTGCTAGTTATGGGGCAGCCGTTAGCAATCAGCCCCAGCATTTT | CSASYGAAVSNQPQHF | NA | TRBJ1-5 | NA | TRBV20-1
TGTGCCAGCAGCGGACTAGCGGGGGACTACGAGCAGTACTTC | CASSGLAGDYEQYF | NA | TRBJ2-7 | TRBD2 | TRBV7-2
TGCGCCAGCAGCCCCACAGGGGGAGGCACTGAAGCTTTCTTT | CASSPTGGGTEAFF | NA | TRBJ1-1 | TRBD1 | TRBV5-1
TGTGCCAGCAGGGTTGAGGGCACAGATACGCAGTATTTT | CASRVEGTDTQYF | NA | TRBJ2-3 | NA | TRBV2
TGTGCCAGCAGTGGGCGGGGACAGGGGTATTCACCCCTCCACTTT | CASSGRGQGYSPLHF | once | TRBJ1-6 | TRBD1 | TRBV2
TGTGCCAGCAGCGCCCGGGGGGTAGGTTCACCCCTCCACTTT | CASSARGVGSPLHF | NA | TRBJ1-6 | NA | TRBV7-2
TGCGCCAGCAGTCCCGTGGGACTATCGAGCTCCTACGAGCAGTACTTC | CASSPVGLSSSYEQYF | NA | TRBJ2-7 | TRBD2 | TRBV5-1
TGTGCCAGCAGCAAAGTGGTCTGGACAGGGGGCAATGGCTACACCTTC | CASSKVVWTGGNGYTF | NA | TRBJ1-2 | NA | TRBV21-1
TGTGCCAGCAGTCCACAGGGGTATGGCTACACCTTC | CASSPQGYGYTF | NA | TRBJ1-2 | TRBD1 | TRBV12-3/TRBV12-4
TGCGCCAGCAGCTTGGGGAGCAGCTCCGATGAAGCTTTCTTT | CASSLGSSSDEAFF | NA | TRBJ1-1 | NA | TRBV5-1
TGTGCCAGCAGCTTAGCGGGGACTGTTCCGCTTAATTCACCCCTCCACTTT | CASSLAGTVPLNSPLHF | NA | TRBJ1-6 | NA | TRBV7-2
TGTGCCAGCAGCTTAAGAGAATTAACAGATACGCAGTATTTT | CASSLRELTDTQYF | NA | TRBJ2-3 | NA | TRBV7-3
TGCAGCGCTCCGGACTACTACAATGAGCAGTTCTTC | CSAPDYYNEQFF | NA | TRBJ2-1 | NA | TRBV29-1
TGTGCCAGCAGCCGAGCGGGGGGCACAGATACGCAGTATTTT | CASSRAGGTDTQYF | NA | TRBJ2-3 | TRBD2 | TRBV2
TGTGCCAGCAGTTCCAGGAGGTTCACTGAAGCTTTCTTT | CASSSRRFTEAFF | NA | TRBJ1-1 | NA | TRBV27
TGCGCCAGCAGGACAGATCTGGATCAGCCCCAGCATTTT | CASRTDLDQPQHF | NA | TRBJ1-5 | NA | TRBV5-1